This TCR beta chain was profiled in a study of blood T cell repertoires in COVID-19. Study-wide context: PBMCs, B-cell-depleted T cells, or T cells provided the cDNA or gDNA that made up the material.

Methods used by the authors: Reference gene primer amplification in the assay estimated nucleated cell counts. Data came from immunoSEQ multiplex PCR; TCRdb stores just in-frame clones and leaves some out. That table gives V, J and clone size, and the DNA gave D and trimming. This table holds 220,000 or so clones, about four fifths found once. The CDR3 is 15 amino acids. This chain links TRBV12-2 with TRBJ2-7; the table's D call TRBD1 went unverified against the DNA. TRBV12-2 is designated a pseudogene. The source of this sequence is a woman in her sixties who had recovered from COVID-19. The sequenced sample consisted of PBMCs or T cells enriched from blood (not recorded which). In DNA, the CDR3 is TGTGCAAGTCGCTTTACAGGAAAAAGCTCCTACGAGCAGTACTTC. Translating gives CASRFTGKSSYEQYF.